These 18 T cell receptor beta chains were sequenced from one sample in a study of CD8 T cells in Susac syndrome. Random-hexamer reverse transcription was applied to roughly 0.5 to 1 ug RNA. TCRdb reanalysed the immunoSEQ multiplex PCR reads using MiXCR and keeps one entry per CDR3 protein. Of some 300,000 distinct CDR3 sequences listed, 70% to 90% are singletons. Material: CD8+ T cells from PBMCs. The source is a human donor with multiple sclerosis.

V usage is TRBV2 and J usage is TRBJ2-5; 10 bases match TRBD2. This CDR3 contains 15 residues. With 6 bases clipped from V and 2 bases from J, the junction kept 6 bases outside the gene matches. Germline lookup yields CDR1 SNHLY and CDR2 FYNNEI. The CDR3 is CASRHTSGEQETQYF. The CDR3 DNA is TGTGCCAGCAGACACACTAGCGGGGAACAAGAGACCCAGTACTTC. Using reference TRBV2 and TRBJ2-5 for the parts outside the CDR3, the full variable domain is EPEVTQTPSHQVTQMGQEVILRCVPISNHLYFYWYRQILGQKVEFLVSFYNNEISEKSEIFDDQFSVERPDGSNFTLKIRSTKLEDSAMYFCASRHTSGEQETQYFGPGTRLLVL.

This clonotype was found a few times. V usage is TRBV6-5 and J usage is TRBJ2-7; TRBD1 aligns across 8 bases. From germline, CDR1 is MNHEY and CDR2 SVGAGI. Losses at the gene ends were 6 bases for V and 4 bases for J; bases not matched to a gene: 8. The CDR3 is 14 amino acids. The DNA for the CDR3 is TGTGCCAGCAGAACCGGGACAGGCAATTACGAGCAGTACTTC. Residues: CASRTGTGNYEQYF.

The chain employs TRBV2 and TRBJ2-7, with TRBD2 matching 9 bases. Losses at the gene ends were 7 bases for V and 5 bases for J; bases not matched to a gene: 9. Germline CDR1 SNHLY, CDR2 FYNNEI. This CDR3 is built from 14 residues. The CDR3 coding sequence is TGTGCCAGCACCGTAGCGGGAGCTGACGACGAGCAGTACTTC. Protein sequence: CASTVAGADDEQYF.

V and J are TRBV6-1 and TRBJ1-1; D gene unclear. This CDR3 is built from 11 residues. Between the trimmed V and J ends, which lost 8 bases and 6 bases, there was a span of 10 bases. Germline CDR1 MNHNS, CDR2 SASEGT. For the CDR3, the DNA is TGTGCCAGCCCTCTCTACCCTGAAGCTTTCTTT. It yields the protein CASPLYPEAFF.

The J gene is TRBJ2-5, the V gene TRBV2; D perhaps matches TRBD1 (5 bases). This CDR3 has 11 amino acids. Between the trimmed V and J ends, which lost 7 bases and 4 bases, there was a span of 7 bases. Germline V gene lookup returns CDR1 SNHLY and CDR2 FYNNEI. The CDR3 reads CASKGRETQYF. The CDR3 DNA reads as TGTGCCAGCAAGGGGCGAGAGACCCAGTACTTC.

This chain joins TRBV29-1 and TRBJ2-7, with 11 nucleotides matching TRBD2. CDR1 SQVTM and CDR2 ANQGSEA come from the germline V gene. The CDR3 extends over 12 amino acids. V dropped 8 bases and J dropped 2; count of bases not matched to a gene: 2. The CDR3 DNA reads as TGCAGCACGACTAGCGGGGCCTACGAGCAGTACTTC. Amino acids: CSTTSGAYEQYF.

The chain combines TRBV23-1 with TRBJ2-1; D unclear. TRBV23-1 is given ORF status, its function remaining uncertain. The CDR3 has 12 amino acids. V gave up 7 bases and J gave up 6 bases, with 10 bases separating them. Written as DNA, the CDR3 is TGCGCCAGCACCCTACTGGGCAATGAGCAGTTCTTC. It specifies CASTLLGNEQFF.

The genes are TRBV11-2 and TRBJ2-1; D is uncertain. Trimming took off 1 base at V and 2 bases at J, with 9 bases between the two ends. This CDR3 contains 15 residues. CDR1 is SGHAT and CDR2 is FQNNGV in the germline V gene. The chain's CDR3 is CASSLGAAAYNEQFF. The CDR3 DNA reads TGTGCCAGCAGCTTAGGGGCGGCGGCCTACAATGAGCAGTTCTTC.

J is TRBJ2-7 and V is TRBV28, with TRBD1 identical over 8 bases. This CDR3 has 13 residues. CDR1 and CDR2 (germline): MDHEN, SYDVKM. V shed 9 bases, J shed 6 bases, and the junction held 10 bases outside the gene matches. CDR3 nucleotide sequence: TGTGCCAGTGGATCCGGGACAGGTCTCGAGCAGTACTTC. Its protein product is CASGSGTGLEQYF.

This clonotype was recorded only once. The rearrangement links TRBV13 to TRBJ2-1, with 13 bases that match TRBD2. With V trimmed by 5 bases and J by 8 bases, 9 bases remained unmatched. The CDR3 has 16 amino acids. The germline CDR1 and CDR2 sequences are PRHDT and FYEKMQ (reference sequence). CDR3 residues: CASSPGLTSGRYEQFF. In nucleotides, the CDR3 is TGTGCCAGCAGCCCAGGACTGACTAGCGGGAGGTATGAGCAGTTCTTC.

This chain joins TRBV27 and TRBJ1-5, with unresolved D. The germline V gene encodes CDR1 MNHEY and CDR2 SMNVEV (reference sequence). V was cut by 3 bases and J by 9 bases, with 12 bases left in between. The CDR3 consists of 13 residues. Written as DNA, the CDR3 is TGTGCCAGCAGTTTGACTCCCGTCCGGCCCCAGCATTTT. It codes for CASSLTPVRPQHF.

The chain couples TRBV30 to TRBJ2-7, with D perhaps TRBD1 (5 bases). Trimming cost V 0 bases and J 7 bases, with 13 bases left between them. Germline-derived CDR1 and CDR2 are GTSNPN and SVGIG (reference sequence). The CDR3 has 13 amino acids. The CDR3 DNA is TGTGCCTGGAGTGTAACTCAGGGTGAGGAGCAGTACTTC. It encodes CAWSVTQGEEQYF. The full variable domain, rest sourced from reference TRBV30 and TRBJ2-7, is SQTIHQWPATLVQPVGSPLSLECTVEGTSNPNLYWYRQAAGRGLQLLFYSVGIGQISSEVPQNLSASRPQDRQFILSSKKLLLSDSGFYLCAWSVTQGEEQYFGPGTRLTVT.

V usage is TRBV5-1 and J usage is TRBJ2-3; 9 nucleotides agree with TRBD1. Trimming removed 3 bases from V and 7 bases from J; junction bases left unmatched: 9. Germline CDR1 reads SGHRS; CDR2 reads YFSETQ. The CDR3 length is 15 residues. Here the CDR3 reads CASSYAGTGFNTQYF. Here the CDR3 DNA reads TGCGCCAGCAGCTACGCCGGGACAGGGTTTAATACGCAGTATTTT.

The J gene is TRBJ2-5, the V gene TRBV28, with TRBD1 matching 7 bases. The CDR3 covers 14 residues. Germline CDR1 is MDHEN and CDR2 is SYDVKM. The junction had 14 bases not matched to a gene; V was cut back by 4 bases and J by 12 bases. CDR3 bases: TGTGCCAGCAGTTGGCCCGGGACAGATAGCACAGAGTACTTC. As protein: CASSWPGTDSTEYF.

For the CDR3, the DNA is TGTGCCAGCAATTTCCCGCTTGACAGGGGCGCATCCTACGAGCAGTACTTC. It translates to CASNFPLDRGASYEQYF. The chain carries TRBV2 and TRBJ2-7, with 8 bases identical to TRBD1. CDR3 length equals 17 residues. V lost 7 bases and J lost 1; bases outside the gene matches: 15. CDR1 and CDR2 from the germline V gene are SNHLY and FYNNEI.

The gene calls are TRBV29-1 and TRBJ1-1, with D unclear. Per germline, CDR1 SQVTM and CDR2 ANQGSEA. Between the trimmed V and J ends, which lost 0 bases and 9 bases, there was a span of 20 bases. This CDR3 spans 15 amino acids. CDR3 in amino acids: CSVEDLGPRTLQAFF. CDR3 DNA: TGCAGCGTTGAAGATCTTGGACCCCGCACCCTGCAAGCTTTCTTT.

J is TRBJ1-6 and V is TRBV4-1; 8 nucleotides line up with TRBD1. Germline CDR1 is MGHRA and CDR2 is YSYEKL. The V and J ends lost 3 bases and 6 bases, in that order; junction bases with no gene match: 7. The CDR3 contains 16 residues. Here the CDR3 reads CASSHGQGLLNSPLHF. CDR3 in DNA: TGCGCCAGCAGCCACGGACAGGGCCTACTTAATTCACCCCTCCACTTT.

The rearrangement links TRBV5-6 to TRBJ2-7; D not resolved. The CDR3 covers 14 residues. The V gene lost 1 base and the J gene lost 2 bases, with 10 bases spanning the gap. Looked up from germline, CDR1 is SGHDT and CDR2 is YYEEEE. This chain's CDR3 is CASSLLGLAYEQYF. The DNA for the CDR3 is TGTGCCAGCAGCTTGTTAGGGTTGGCCTACGAGCAGTACTTC. Filled out from reference TRBV5-6 and TRBJ2-7, the complete variable domain reads DAGVTQSPTHLIKTRGQQVTLRCSPKSGHDTVSWYQQALGQGPQFIFQYYEEEERQRGNFPDRFSGHQFPNYSSELNVNALLLGDSALYLCASSLLGLAYEQYFGPGTRLTVT.